The clone carrying this TCR beta chain was detected only once. The sample is drawn from a study of blood T cell repertoires in COVID-19. Study-wide background: Collection of acute and convalescent COVID-19 samples took place in the United States, Italy and Spain.

Germline loops: CDR1 SGHDN, CDR2 FVKESK. Trimming removed 0 bases from V and 1 base from J, with 11 bases in between. CDR3 length: 16 residues. Study processing details: Amplification from reference gene primers served as the basis for estimated nucleated cell counts. Some clones are missing from TCRdb's copy, which holds only in-frame ones; the method was immunoSEQ multiplex PCR. V, J and clone size are taken as reported in that table, and D and trimming were inferred from the DNA itself. The top ten clones hold 2% to 2.5% of a sample with roughly 180,000 clones, about 85% of them seen once. Enrollees, roughly 18 to 89 years old, lived in 24 US areas. Cohorts were determined from participant-reported clinical history.

What was sequenced was PBMCs or T cells enriched from blood (not recorded which). The sequence derives from a woman aged 25 to 39 who had recovered from COVID-19. This chain links TRBV14 with TRBJ2-3; D is undetermined. The CDR3 protein is CASSQDKSRRTDTQYF. CDR3 coding DNA: TGTGCCAGCAGCCAAGATAAGAGCAGGCGCACAGATACGCAGTATTTT.